This T cell receptor (beta chain) came from a study of beta chain features in type 1 diabetes. Study-wide results and caveats: There was a moderate but significant shortening of TCRB CDR3s in all four CD4+ subsets of Type 1 diabetes patients.

V dropped 1 base and J dropped 4 bases, with 14 bases sitting between them. The CDR3 is made up of 15 amino acids. CDR1 and CDR2 (germline): SGHTA, FQGNSA. In its sample, this clone was seen a few times. Antigen: not known. cDNA synthesis used the whole RNA isolate, giving expressed TCRB sequences. Profiled with immunoSEQ multiplex PCR; TCRdb holds only in-frame clones, not every one. The sample gives about 710,000 clones, about an eighth of which show up once; just under 0.04% is in the top ten. The gene calls are TRBV7-2 and TRBJ2-7; maybe TRBD1 (5 bases). The sequencing sample was made of naive CD4+ T cells from blood. The TCR was taken from a man aged 18 to 30 with type 1 diabetes. CDR3 loop: CASSLGAGPQYEQYF. The CDR3 coding sequence is TGTGCCAGCAGCTTAGGGGCAGGGCCGCAATACGAGCAGTACTTC. Filled out from reference TRBV7-2 and TRBJ2-7, the complete variable domain reads GAGVSQSPSNKVTEKGKDVELRCDPISGHTALYWYRQSLGQGLEFLIYFQGNSAPDKSGLPSDRFSAERTGGSVSTLTIQRTQQEDSAVYLCASSLGAGPQYEQYFGPGTRLTVT.